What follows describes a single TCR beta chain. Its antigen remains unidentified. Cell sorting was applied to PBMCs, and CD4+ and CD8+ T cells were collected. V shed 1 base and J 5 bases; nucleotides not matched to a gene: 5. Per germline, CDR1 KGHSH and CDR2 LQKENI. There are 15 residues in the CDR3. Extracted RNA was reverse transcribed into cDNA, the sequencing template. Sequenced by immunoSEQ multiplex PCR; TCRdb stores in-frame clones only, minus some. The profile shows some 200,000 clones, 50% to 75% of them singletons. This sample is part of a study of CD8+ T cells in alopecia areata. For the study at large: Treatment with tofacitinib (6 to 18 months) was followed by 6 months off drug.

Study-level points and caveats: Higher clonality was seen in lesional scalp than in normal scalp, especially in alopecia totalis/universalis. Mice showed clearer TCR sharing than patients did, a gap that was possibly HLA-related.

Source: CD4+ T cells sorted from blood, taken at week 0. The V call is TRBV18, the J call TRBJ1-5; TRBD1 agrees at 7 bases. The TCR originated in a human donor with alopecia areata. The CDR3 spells CASSPRGTADQPQHF. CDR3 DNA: TGTGCCAGCTCACCACGTGGGACAGCCGATCAGCCCCAGCATTTT.